The entry below describes one T cell receptor beta chain. Antigen specificity is unknown. The data were taken from a study of OX40 agonist ivuxolimab in advanced cancers. Generated by immunoSEQ multiplex PCR, the TCRdb table keeps only in-frame clones and is missing some. This sample has roughly 59,000 clones, with 92% found just once. Points from the study as a whole: Compared with others, partial responders at 0.1-3.0 mg/kg displayed clonal expansion among the lowest.

In germline, CDR1 is SGDLS, CDR2 YYNGEE. Trimming shortened V by 4 bases and J by 0 bases, and 9 bases separated the two germline ends. This CDR3 is built from 14 residues. Autoimmune disease history or systemic immunosuppression barred patients. Baseline was the first blood sampling point, followed by cycle 4 day 1 and cycle 7 day 1. This chain uses TRBV9 with TRBJ2-3, with D perhaps assigned TRBD1 or TRBD2 (5 bases each). The source is an adult with an advanced solid tumor such as melanoma, head and neck, liver or kidney cancer. This specimen was CD4+ or CD8+ T cells sorted from blood, taken in a trial of the OX40 agonist ivuxolimab. CDR3 sequence: CASSMGRSTDTQYF. The CDR3 DNA sequence: TGTGCCAGCAGCATGGGACGCAGCACAGATACGCAGTATTTT.